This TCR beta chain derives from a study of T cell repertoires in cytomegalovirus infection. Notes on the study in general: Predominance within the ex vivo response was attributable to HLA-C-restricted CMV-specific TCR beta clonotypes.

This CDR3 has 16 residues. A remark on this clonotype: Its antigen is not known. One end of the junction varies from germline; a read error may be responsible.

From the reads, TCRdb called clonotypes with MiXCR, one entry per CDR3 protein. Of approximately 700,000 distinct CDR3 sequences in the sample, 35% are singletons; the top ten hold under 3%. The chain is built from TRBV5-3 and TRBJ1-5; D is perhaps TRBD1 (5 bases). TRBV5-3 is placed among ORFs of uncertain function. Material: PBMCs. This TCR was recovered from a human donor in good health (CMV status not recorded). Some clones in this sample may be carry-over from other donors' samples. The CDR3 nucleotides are TGTGCCAGCAGCTTCACCCGGGGCAGTAGCAATCAGCCCCAGCATTTT. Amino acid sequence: CASSFTRGSSNQPQHF.